The 23 T cell receptor beta chains presented below share a single source sample, sequenced in a study of spatial heterogeneity in lung cancer. As to time point: blood at routine non-recurrence follow-up after resection. TCRdb called the 5' RACE reads again in MiXCR, with one record for every CDR3 protein. The sample consists of roughly 30,000 distinct CDR3 sequences, 10% of them appearing once. The sequencing here drew on PBMCs, taken at follow-up. These TCRs come from a female donor with early-stage non-small cell lung cancer.

This clonotype was detected only a few times. The rearrangement joins TRBV19 to TRBJ2-5; D possibly matches TRBD1 or TRBD2 (5 bases each). V was shortened by 3 bases and J by 5 bases, with 10 bases between the two germline ends. Germline V gene sequence: CDR1 LNHDA, CDR2 SQIVND (reference sequence). This CDR3 spans 13 amino acids. In DNA form, the CDR3 reads TGTGCCAGTAGTATGTTTGGGGGTGAGACCCAGTACTTC. Encoded protein: CASSMFGGETQYF.

This clonotype came up many times. V and J are TRBV10-3 and TRBJ2-7; the match to TRBD1 covers 11 bases. Germline-derived CDR1 and CDR2 are ENHRY and SYGVKD. The CDR3 runs to 13 residues. V shed 7 bases, J shed 6 bases, and the junction held 5 bases outside the gene matches. The CDR3 DNA reads as TGTGCCATCAACTGGGACAGGGGGAGCGAGCAGTACTTC. This translates into CAINWDRGSEQYF.

The sample holds many counts of this clonotype. The chain recombines TRBV29-1 with TRBJ1-1, with D hard to call. This CDR3 is 10 amino acids long. The V end was cut by 5 bases, the J end by 5 bases, with 6 bases between. Germline loops: CDR1 SQVTM, CDR2 ANQGSEA. CDR3: CSVSVTEAFF. For the CDR3, the DNA is TGCAGCGTTTCGGTTACTGAAGCTTTCTTT.

This clonotype was seen a handful of times. V is TRBV7-3 and J is TRBJ2-2, with 9 bases that match TRBD1. The CDR3 runs 14 residues. From germline, CDR1 is SGHTA and CDR2 FQGTGA. Losses at the gene ends were 6 bases for V and 4 bases for J; bases not matched to a gene: 3. The CDR3 DNA reads TGTGCCAGCAGGACAGGGGGTCGCACCGGGGAGCTGTTTTTT. Residues: CASRTGGRTGELFF.

The chain recombines TRBV6-2 or TRBV6-3 with TRBJ2-1; D is undetermined. CDR3 length: 11 residues. V shed 5 bases and J shed 6 bases, with 5 bases lying between them. Germline CDR1 is MNHEY and CDR2 is SVGEGT. This CDR3 is CASSLPNEQFF. CDR3 DNA: TGTGCCAGCAGTCTCCCCAATGAGCAGTTCTTC.

This clonotype was detected ten times or more. The CDR3 is CSARMGLAGDNEQFF. CDR3 nucleotides: TGCAGTGCCAGAATGGGACTAGCGGGGGACAATGAGCAGTTCTTC. The V call is TRBV20-1, the J call TRBJ2-1, with 14 nucleotides matching TRBD2. Germline V gives CDR1 DFQATT, CDR2 SNEGSKA (reference sequence). V gave up 6 bases and J gave up 5 bases; unmatched junction bases: 6. The CDR3 is made up of 15 amino acids.

The chain uses TRBV19 and TRBJ1-5, with D possibly TRBD1 on 5 matching bases. CDR1 is LNHDA, CDR2 SQIVND, per germline (reference sequence). V lost 2 bases to trimming and J lost 7 bases, with 27 bases between them. The CDR3 consists of 19 residues. The CDR3 spells CASSISPSGERSPPQPQHF. CDR3 nucleotide sequence: TGTGCCAGTAGTATAAGTCCGTCGGGGGAAAGGAGCCCGCCGCAGCCCCAGCATTTT. Variable domain in full (rest from reference TRBV19 and TRBJ1-5): DGGITQSPKYLFRKEGQNVTLSCEQNLNHDAMYWYRQDPGQGLRLIYYSQIVNDFQKGDIAEGYSVSREKKESFPLTVTSAQKNPTAFYLCASSISPSGERSPPQPQHFGDGTRLSIL.

This sequence joins TRBV7-9 and TRBJ1-3; the D gene is possibly TRBD1 (6 bases). Germline values: CDR1 SEHNR, CDR2 FQNEAQ (reference sequence). Trimming stripped 6 bases from V and 0 bases from J, with 9 bases between. The CDR3 totals 14 residues. The CDR3 DNA reads TGTGCCAGCAGTCAGACAGGCTCTGGAAACACCATATATTTT. It translates to CASSQTGSGNTIYF.

This clonotype was seen a handful of times. The V and J genes are TRBV7-9 and TRBJ2-7; D possibly corresponds to TRBD1 (7 bases). This CDR3 has 15 amino acids. Trimming shortened V by 4 bases and J by 3 bases, and 16 bases separated the two germline ends. Germline V CDR1 and CDR2: SEHNR, FQNEAQ (reference sequence). CDR3 residues: CASSSRETGNYEQYF. Here the CDR3 DNA reads TGTGCCAGCAGCTCACGGGAGACAGGGAACTACGAGCAGTACTTC.

V usage is TRBV28 and J usage is TRBJ1-1; 9 bases are shared with TRBD1. This CDR3 has 16 residues. Germline V CDR1 and CDR2: MDHEN, SYDVKM. The trim removed 2 bases at V and 0 bases at J, leaving 4 bases unmatched. The CDR3 DNA reads TGTGCCAGCAGTTTAGGATGGGACAGGGTGAACACTGAAGCTTTCTTT. This codes for CASSLGWDRVNTEAFF.

This clonotype has a handful of counts. The chain is built from TRBV29-1 and TRBJ2-3, with TRBD1 matching 9 bases. Germline CDR1 and CDR2: SQVTM and ANQGSEA. This CDR3 has 15 residues. J was trimmed by 5 bases and V by 4 bases; bases with no gene match: 10. The CDR3 loop reads CSVALGQGTGDTQYF. The CDR3 nucleotides are TGCAGCGTTGCCCTTGGACAGGGGACCGGAGATACGCAGTATTTT.

This clonotype was counted ten times or more. One end of the junction is discordant with germline, which a read error may explain. V is TRBV7-7 and J is TRBJ2-1, with D maybe TRBD2 (6 bases). The germline V gene encodes CDR1 SSHAT and CDR2 FNYEAQ (reference sequence). The CDR3 length is 14 residues. CDR3 residues: CASSPTEGYNEQFF. In DNA, the CDR3 is TGTGCTAGCAGCCCCACGGAGGGGTACAATGAGCAGTTCTTC.

This clonotype was seen a handful of times. The chain is built from TRBV20-1 and TRBJ2-3, with a possible D match to TRBD2 (6 bases). V was cut by 5 bases and J by 2 bases, with 14 bases left in between. The germline gives CDR1 DFQATT, CDR2 SNEGSKA (reference sequence). The CDR3 extends over 14 amino acids. The CDR3 nucleotides read TGCAGTGCTGGAGTGGCGGGGCACACAGATACGCAGTATTTT. Encoded protein: CSAGVAGHTDTQYF.

This clonotype was counted many times. The rearrangement links TRBV18 to TRBJ1-2; D remains ambiguous. This CDR3 is 14 amino acids long. CDR1 and CDR2 (germline): KGHSH, LQKENI. V lost 1 base and J lost 4, with 10 bases in between. The CDR3 region is CASSPQNNLYGYTF. In DNA, the CDR3 is TGTGCCAGCTCACCACAAAACAACCTCTATGGCTACACCTTC.

This clonotype was recorded at least ten times. The CDR3 region is CASSLLAGGRTDTQYF. The CDR3 nucleotides are TGTGCCAGCAGCCTATTAGCGGGGGGACGGACAGATACGCAGTATTTT. V gene TRBV7-8 combines with J gene TRBJ2-3; 10 positions match TRBD2. V shed 5 bases and J 3 bases; nucleotides not matched to a gene: 8. Germline CDR1 is SGHVS and CDR2 is FQNEAQ. The length of the CDR3 is 16 residues.

This clonotype has more than one count but fewer than ten. This chain links TRBV7-9 with TRBJ2-5; D uncertain. From germline, CDR1 is SEHNR and CDR2 FQNEAQ (reference sequence). V shed 7 bases and J shed 5 bases, with 14 bases lying between them. This CDR3 is 13 amino acids long. CDR3 DNA: TGTGCCAGCACCTCCCGGAGAGAGGAGACCCAGTACTTC. This codes for CASTSRREETQYF.

This clonotype is medium-sized (0.01 to 0.1%) within its sample. This rearrangement joins TRBV12-3 or TRBV12-4 to TRBJ1-1; D not certain. Trimming stripped 7 bases from V and 6 bases from J, with 15 bases between. The CDR3 totals 13 residues. The CDR3 DNA reads as TGTGCCAGCATCCCGAAGGGTGACCCTGAAGCTTTCTTT. Amino acid sequence: CASIPKGDPEAFF.

This clonotype showed up many times. CDR3 region: CASSQGDTGELFF. CDR3 DNA: TGTGCCAGCAGCCAAGGGGACACCGGGGAGCTGTTTTTT. This rearrangement joins TRBV11-3 to TRBJ2-2; perhaps TRBD1 as D (5 bases). V lost 5 bases, J lost 3 bases, and 7 bases lay in between. Germline V gene data show CDR1 as SGHNT and CDR2 as YENEEA. The CDR3 sequence is 13 residues long.

This sequence joins TRBV7-2 and TRBJ2-3; 7 nucleotides match TRBD1. V trimming: 2 bases; J trimming: 1 base; junction bases outside the gene matches: 0. This CDR3 region has 14 residues. The germline CDR1 and CDR2 sequences are SGHTA and FQGNSA. DNA for the CDR3: TGTGCCAGCAGCTTAACAGGGGGCACAGATACGCAGTATTTT. Protein: CASSLTGGTDTQYF.

This clonotype was found a few times. This rearrangement joins TRBV28 to TRBJ2-7, with TRBD2 identical over 8 bases. The length of the CDR3 is 15 residues. V gave up 6 bases and J gave up 3 bases; unmatched junction bases: 10. Germline V CDR1 and CDR2: MDHEN, SYDVKM. The CDR3 region is CASSYVGAGGYEQYF. The CDR3 nucleotides are TGTGCCAGCAGCTATGTGGGCGCGGGGGGCTACGAGCAGTACTTC. The full variable domain, with the rest looked up from reference TRBV28 and TRBJ2-7, is DVKVTQSSRYLVKRTGEKVFLECVQDMDHENMFWYRQDPGLGLRLIYFSYDVKMKEKGDIPEGYSVSREKKERFSLILESASTNQTSMYLCASSYVGAGGYEQYFGPGTRLTVT.

The chain joins TRBV28 to TRBJ1-4; TRBD1 matches 10 bases. Germline CDR1 reads MDHEN; CDR2 reads SYDVKM. This CDR3 comprises 16 residues. V trimming: 4 bases; J trimming: 3 bases; junction bases outside the gene matches: 5. CDR3: CASSSGTGDPNEKLFF. The DNA for the CDR3 is TGTGCCAGCAGTTCCGGGACAGGGGACCCTAATGAAAAACTGTTTTTT.

The CDR3 loop is CASSPVAGVPSYNEQFF. Here the CDR3 DNA reads TGTGCCAGCTCACCGGTAGCGGGGGTCCCCTCCTACAATGAGCAGTTCTTC. The chain recombines TRBV18 with TRBJ2-1, with TRBD2 matching 9 bases. J gave up 0 bases and V 3 bases, and 6 bases lay outside the gene matches. The germline CDR1 and CDR2 sequences are KGHSH and LQKENI. The CDR3 length is 17 residues.

This chain uses TRBV3-1 with TRBJ2-1, with a tentative D call TRBD1 (6 bases). From germline, CDR1 is LGHDT and CDR2 YNNKEL (reference sequence). The ends were cut back, 7 bases at V and 0 bases at J, with 7 bases in the middle. The CDR3 totals 13 residues. DNA for the CDR3: TGTGCCAGCAAGGACAGCTCCTACAATGAGCAGTTCTTC. It encodes CASKDSSYNEQFF.